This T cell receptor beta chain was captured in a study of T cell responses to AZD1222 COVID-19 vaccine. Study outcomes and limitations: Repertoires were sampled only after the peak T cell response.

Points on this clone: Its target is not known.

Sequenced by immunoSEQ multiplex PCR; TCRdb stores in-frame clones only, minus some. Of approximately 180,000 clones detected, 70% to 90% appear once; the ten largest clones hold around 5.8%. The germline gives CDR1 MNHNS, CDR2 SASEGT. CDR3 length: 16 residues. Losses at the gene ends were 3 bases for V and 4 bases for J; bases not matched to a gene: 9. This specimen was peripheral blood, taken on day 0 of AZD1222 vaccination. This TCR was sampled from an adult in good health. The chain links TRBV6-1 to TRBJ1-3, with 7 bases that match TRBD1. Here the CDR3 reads CASSDKNRDRGNTIYF. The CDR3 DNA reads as TGTGCCAGCAGTGACAAAAATCGGGACAGAGGAAACACCATATATTTT.